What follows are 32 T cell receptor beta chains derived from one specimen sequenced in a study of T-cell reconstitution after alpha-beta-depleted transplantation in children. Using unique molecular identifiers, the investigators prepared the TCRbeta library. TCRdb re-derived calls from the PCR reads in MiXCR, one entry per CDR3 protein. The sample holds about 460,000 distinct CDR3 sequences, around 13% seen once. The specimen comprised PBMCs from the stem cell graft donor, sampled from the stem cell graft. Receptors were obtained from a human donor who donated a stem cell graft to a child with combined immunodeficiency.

CDR3 sequence: CASNPGVGYEQYF. CDR3 DNA: TGTGCCAGCAATCCCGGGGTCGGTTACGAGCAGTACTTC. The V call is TRBV6-1, the J call TRBJ2-7; TRBD2 is a possible D gene (5 bases). The CDR3 totals 13 residues. Germline lookup yields CDR1 MNHNS and CDR2 SASEGT. Trimming cost V 7 bases and J 4 bases, with 14 bases left between them.

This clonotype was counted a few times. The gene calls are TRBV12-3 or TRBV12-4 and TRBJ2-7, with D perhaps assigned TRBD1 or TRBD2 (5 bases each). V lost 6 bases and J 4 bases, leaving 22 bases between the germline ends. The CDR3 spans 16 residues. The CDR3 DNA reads TGTGCCAGCAGCTCAGAAGCCCCGGGACCTTCTTACGAGCAGTACTTC. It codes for CASSSEAPGPSYEQYF.

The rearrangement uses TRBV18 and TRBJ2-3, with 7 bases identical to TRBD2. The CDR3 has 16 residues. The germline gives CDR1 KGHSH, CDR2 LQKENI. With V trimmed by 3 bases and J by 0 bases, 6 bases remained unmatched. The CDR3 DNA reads TGTGCCAGCTCACCGGAGCGGGACCTTAGCACAGATACGCAGTATTTT. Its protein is CASSPERDLSTDTQYF. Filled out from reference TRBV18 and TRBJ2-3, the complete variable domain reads NAGVMQNPRHLVRRRGQEARLRCSPMKGHSHVYWYRQLPEEGLKFMVYLQKENIIDESGMPKERFSAEFPKEGPSILRIQQVVRGDSAAYFCASSPERDLSTDTQYFGPGTRLTVL.

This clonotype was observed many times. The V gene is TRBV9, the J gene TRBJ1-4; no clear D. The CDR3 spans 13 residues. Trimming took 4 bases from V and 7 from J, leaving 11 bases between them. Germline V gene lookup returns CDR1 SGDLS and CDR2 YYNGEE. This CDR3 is CASSPGLVEKLFF. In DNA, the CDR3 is TGTGCCAGCAGCCCGGGTTTGGTTGAAAAACTGTTTTTT.

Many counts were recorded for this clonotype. The CDR3 sequence is CASRTRDRRNSGNTIYF. The CDR3 coding sequence is TGTGCCAGCAGAACTAGGGACAGGCGAAACTCTGGAAACACCATATATTTT. The V call is TRBV12-3 or TRBV12-4, the J call TRBJ1-3, with 8 bases aligning to TRBD1. There are 17 residues in the CDR3. Losses at the gene ends were 6 bases for V and 0 bases for J; bases not matched to a gene: 10.

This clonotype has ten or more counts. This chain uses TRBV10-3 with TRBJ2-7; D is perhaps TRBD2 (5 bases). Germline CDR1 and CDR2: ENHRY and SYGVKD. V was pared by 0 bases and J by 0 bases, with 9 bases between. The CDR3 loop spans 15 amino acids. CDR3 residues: CAISESAAVSYEQYF. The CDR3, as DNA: TGTGCCATCAGTGAGTCAGCGGCAGTCTCCTACGAGCAGTACTTC.

As DNA, the CDR3 is TGTGCCAGTAGTATTTCAGGGGTTAAGATGAACACTGAAGCTTTCTTT. It encodes CASSISGVKMNTEAFF. The chain carries TRBV19 and TRBJ1-1, with D perhaps TRBD1 (6 bases). Trimming pared 3 bases from V and 0 bases from J, leaving 14 bases between. The CDR3 consists of 16 residues. The germline CDR1 and CDR2 sequences are LNHDA and SQIVND (reference sequence).

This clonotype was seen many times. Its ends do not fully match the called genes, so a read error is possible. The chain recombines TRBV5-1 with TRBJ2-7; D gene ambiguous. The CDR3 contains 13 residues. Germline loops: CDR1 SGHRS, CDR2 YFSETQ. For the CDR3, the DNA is TGTGCCAGCAGCCGAGAGAGCTCCTACGAGCAGTACTTC. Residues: CASSRESSYEQYF.

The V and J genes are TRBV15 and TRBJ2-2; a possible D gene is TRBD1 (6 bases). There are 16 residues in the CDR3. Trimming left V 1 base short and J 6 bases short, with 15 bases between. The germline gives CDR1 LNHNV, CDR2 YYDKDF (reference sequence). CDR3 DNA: TGTGCCACCAGCAGAGGACGTGTGGGGGCCTCCGGGGAGCTGTTTTTT. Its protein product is CATSRGRVGASGELFF.

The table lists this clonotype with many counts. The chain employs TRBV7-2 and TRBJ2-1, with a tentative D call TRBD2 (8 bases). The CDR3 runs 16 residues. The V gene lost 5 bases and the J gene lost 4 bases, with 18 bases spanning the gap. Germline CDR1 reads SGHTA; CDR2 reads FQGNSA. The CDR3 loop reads CASSPGGVAGYNEQFF. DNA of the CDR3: TGTGCCAGCAGCCCAGGGGGGGTAGCGGGGTACAATGAGCAGTTCTTC.

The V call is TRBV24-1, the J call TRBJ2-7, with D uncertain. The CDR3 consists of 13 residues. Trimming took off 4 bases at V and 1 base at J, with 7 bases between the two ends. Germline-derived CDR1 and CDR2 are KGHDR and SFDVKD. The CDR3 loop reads CATSDLGSYEQYF. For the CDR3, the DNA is TGTGCCACCAGTGACCTAGGGTCCTACGAGCAGTACTTC.

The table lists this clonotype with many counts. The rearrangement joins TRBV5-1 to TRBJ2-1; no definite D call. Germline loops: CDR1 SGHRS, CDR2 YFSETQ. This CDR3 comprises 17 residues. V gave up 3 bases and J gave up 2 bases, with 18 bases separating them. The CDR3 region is CASSWFPPGRTYNEQFF. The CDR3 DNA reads TGCGCCAGCAGCTGGTTCCCTCCTGGGCGGACCTACAATGAGCAGTTCTTC.

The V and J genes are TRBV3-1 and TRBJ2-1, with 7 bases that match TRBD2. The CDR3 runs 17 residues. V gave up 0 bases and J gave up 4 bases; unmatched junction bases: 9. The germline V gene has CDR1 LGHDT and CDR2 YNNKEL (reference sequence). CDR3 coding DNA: TGTGCCAGCAGCCAAGATAGGCTAGCGGCATATTACAATGAGCAGTTCTTC. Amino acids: CASSQDRLAAYYNEQFF.

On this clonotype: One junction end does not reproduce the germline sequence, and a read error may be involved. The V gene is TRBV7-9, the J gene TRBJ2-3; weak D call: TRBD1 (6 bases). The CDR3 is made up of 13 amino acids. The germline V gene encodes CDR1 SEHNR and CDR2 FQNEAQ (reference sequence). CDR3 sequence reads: CAGSFGTTDEQYF. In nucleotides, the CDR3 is TGTGCCGGCAGCTTCGGGACAACCGATGAGCAGTATTTT.

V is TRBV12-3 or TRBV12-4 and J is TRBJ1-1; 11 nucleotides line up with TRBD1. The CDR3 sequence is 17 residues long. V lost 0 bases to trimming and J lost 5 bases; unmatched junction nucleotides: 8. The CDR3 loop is CASSLATDRGHRTEAFF. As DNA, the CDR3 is TGTGCCAGCAGTTTAGCTACGGACAGGGGGCATCGGACTGAAGCTTTCTTT.

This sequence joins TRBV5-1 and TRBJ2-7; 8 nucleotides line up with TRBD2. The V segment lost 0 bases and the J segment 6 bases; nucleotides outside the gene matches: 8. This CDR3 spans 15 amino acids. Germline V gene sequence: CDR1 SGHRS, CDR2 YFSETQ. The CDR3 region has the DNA TGCGCCAGCAGCTTGGCTCCAGCGGGAGTCTTCGAGCAGTACTTC. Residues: CASSLAPAGVFEQYF.

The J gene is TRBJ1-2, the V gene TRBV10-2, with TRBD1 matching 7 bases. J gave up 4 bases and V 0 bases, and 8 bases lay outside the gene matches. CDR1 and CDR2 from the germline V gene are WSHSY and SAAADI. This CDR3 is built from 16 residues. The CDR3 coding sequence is TGCGCCAGCAGTGAGTCCCCCCGGACAGGTCGCTATGGCTACACCTTC. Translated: CASSESPRTGRYGYTF.

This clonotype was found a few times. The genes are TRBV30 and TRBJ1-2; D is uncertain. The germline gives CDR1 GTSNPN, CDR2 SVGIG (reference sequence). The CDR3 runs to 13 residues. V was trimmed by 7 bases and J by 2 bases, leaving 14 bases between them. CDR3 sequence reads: CASIETANYGYTF. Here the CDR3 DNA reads TGTGCCTCGATCGAGACGGCGAACTATGGCTACACCTTC.

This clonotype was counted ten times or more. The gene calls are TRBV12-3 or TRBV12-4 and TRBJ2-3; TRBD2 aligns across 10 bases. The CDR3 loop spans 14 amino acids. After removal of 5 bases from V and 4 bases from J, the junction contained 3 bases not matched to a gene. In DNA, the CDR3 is TGTGCCAGCAGTCCCGGGACTAGCGCAGATACGCAGTATTTT. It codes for CASSPGTSADTQYF.

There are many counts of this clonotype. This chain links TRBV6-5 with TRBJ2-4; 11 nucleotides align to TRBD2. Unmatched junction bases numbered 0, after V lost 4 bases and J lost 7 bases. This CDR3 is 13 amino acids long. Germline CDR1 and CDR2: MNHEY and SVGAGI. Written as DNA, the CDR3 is TGTGCCAGCAGTTTAGCGGGAGGGAACATTCAGTACTTC. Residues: CASSLAGGNIQYF.

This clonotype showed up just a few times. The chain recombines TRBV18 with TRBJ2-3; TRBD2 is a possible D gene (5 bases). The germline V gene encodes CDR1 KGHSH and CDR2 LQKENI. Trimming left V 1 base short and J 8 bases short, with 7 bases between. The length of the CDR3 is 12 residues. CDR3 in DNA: TGTGCCAGCTCACCACTCCGGGGTACGCAGTATTTT. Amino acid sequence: CASSPLRGTQYF.

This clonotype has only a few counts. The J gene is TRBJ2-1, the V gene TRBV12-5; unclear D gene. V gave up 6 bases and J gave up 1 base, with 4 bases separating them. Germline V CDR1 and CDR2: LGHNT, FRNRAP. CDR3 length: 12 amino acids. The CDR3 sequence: CASGPSYNEQFF. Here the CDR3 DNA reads TGTGCTAGTGGCCCTTCCTACAATGAGCAGTTCTTC.

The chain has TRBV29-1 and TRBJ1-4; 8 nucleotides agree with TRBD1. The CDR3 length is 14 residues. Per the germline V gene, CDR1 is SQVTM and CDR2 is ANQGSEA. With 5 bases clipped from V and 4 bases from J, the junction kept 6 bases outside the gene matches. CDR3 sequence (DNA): TGCAGCGTTACGAGGACAGGGAATAATGAAAAACTGTTTTTT. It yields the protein CSVTRTGNNEKLFF.

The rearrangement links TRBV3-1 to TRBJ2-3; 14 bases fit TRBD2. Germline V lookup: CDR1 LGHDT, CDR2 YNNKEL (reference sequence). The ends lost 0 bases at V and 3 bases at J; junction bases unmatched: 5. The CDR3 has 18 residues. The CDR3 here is CASSQDRLAGGRTDTQYF. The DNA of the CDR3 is TGTGCCAGCAGCCAAGATCGACTAGCGGGGGGGCGGACAGATACGCAGTATTTT.

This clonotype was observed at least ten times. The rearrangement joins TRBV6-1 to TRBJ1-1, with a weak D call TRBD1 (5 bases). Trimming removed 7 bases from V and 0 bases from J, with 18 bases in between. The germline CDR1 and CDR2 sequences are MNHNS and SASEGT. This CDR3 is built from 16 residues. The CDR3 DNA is TGTGCCAGCATTCTTGAAGCAGGGATATTGAACACTGAAGCTTTCTTT. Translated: CASILEAGILNTEAFF.

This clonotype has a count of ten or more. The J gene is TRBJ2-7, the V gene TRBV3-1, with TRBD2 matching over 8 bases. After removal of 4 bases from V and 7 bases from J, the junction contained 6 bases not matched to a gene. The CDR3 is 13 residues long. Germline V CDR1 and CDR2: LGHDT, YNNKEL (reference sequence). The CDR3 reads CASSRRGGYEQYF. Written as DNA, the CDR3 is TGTGCCAGCAGCCGACGGGGGGGCTATGAGCAGTACTTC.

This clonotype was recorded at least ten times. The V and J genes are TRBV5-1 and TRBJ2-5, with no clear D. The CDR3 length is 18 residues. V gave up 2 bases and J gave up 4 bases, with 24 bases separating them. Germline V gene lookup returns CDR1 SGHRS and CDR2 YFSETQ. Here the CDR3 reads CASSFWHDGFSFSETQYF. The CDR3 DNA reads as TGCGCCAGCAGCTTCTGGCACGATGGATTTAGCTTTTCAGAGACCCAGTACTTC.

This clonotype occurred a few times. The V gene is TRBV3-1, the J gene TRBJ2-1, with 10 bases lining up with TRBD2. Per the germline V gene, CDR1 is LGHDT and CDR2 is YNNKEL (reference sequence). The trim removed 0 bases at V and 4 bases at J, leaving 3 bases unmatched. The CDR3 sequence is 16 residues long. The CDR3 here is CASSQDVLAGYNEQFF. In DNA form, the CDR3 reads TGTGCCAGCAGCCAAGACGTACTAGCGGGGTACAATGAGCAGTTCTTC.

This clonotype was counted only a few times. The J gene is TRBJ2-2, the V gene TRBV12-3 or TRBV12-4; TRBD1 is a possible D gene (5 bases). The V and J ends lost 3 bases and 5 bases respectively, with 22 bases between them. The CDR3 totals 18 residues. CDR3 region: CASSFFVRGLERTGELFF. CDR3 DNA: TGTGCCAGCAGTTTTTTCGTTAGGGGTCTCGAACGGACCGGGGAGCTGTTTTTT.

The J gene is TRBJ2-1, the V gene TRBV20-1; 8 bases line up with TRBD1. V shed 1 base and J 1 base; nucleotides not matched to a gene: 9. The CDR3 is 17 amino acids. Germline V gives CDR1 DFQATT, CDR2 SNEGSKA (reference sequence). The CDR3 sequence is CSARAQQGVTSYNEQFF. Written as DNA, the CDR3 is TGCAGTGCTAGAGCCCAACAGGGGGTCACGTCCTACAATGAGCAGTTCTTC.

The CDR3 coding sequence is TGTGCCAGCTCACCCACTACCGGAGGACTAGCGGGAGGGGAGCAGTTCTTC. Its protein product is CASSPTTGGLAGGEQFF. V is TRBV18 and J is TRBJ2-1; the match to TRBD2 covers 15 bases. This CDR3 has 17 amino acids. The V gene end was trimmed by 3 bases and the J gene end by 10 bases; junction bases not matched to a gene: 10. Germline V gene lookup returns CDR1 KGHSH and CDR2 LQKENI.

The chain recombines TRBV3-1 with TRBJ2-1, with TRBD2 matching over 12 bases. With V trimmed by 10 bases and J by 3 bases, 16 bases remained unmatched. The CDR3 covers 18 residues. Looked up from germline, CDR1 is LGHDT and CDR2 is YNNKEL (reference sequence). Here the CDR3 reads CAICFRPSGGDYYNEQFF. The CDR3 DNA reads TGTGCCATCTGTTTTCGGCCTAGCGGGGGGGATTACTACAATGAGCAGTTCTTC.